The clone carrying this T cell receptor (beta chain) was detected only a few times. Its cognate antigen is unknown. The second PCR ran about 6 to 11 cycles with a sample-barcoded 5' primer and J-beta primers. Tagging of each cDNA molecule was performed by a template-switch adaptor with 12 random nucleotides. Samples each returned at least 3 million CDR3-containing paired-end reads. TCRdb fed the 5' RACE reads into MiXCR, producing one record per CDR3 protein. The table lists 980,000 or so distinct CDR3 sequences, 45% to 50% of them singletons. This sample is part of a study of blood T cells in healthy people across ages. Background on the study: T cells yielded about one barcoded beta molecule per two cells through template switching. Regarding the study as a whole: CMV infection status of these donors was not known.

The CDR3 is 13 amino acids. Germline V gene data show CDR1 as DFQATT and CDR2 as SNEGSKA (reference sequence). The ends were cut back, 0 bases at V and 4 bases at J, with 9 bases in the middle. This receptor was identified in a man aged 30-40 years in good health. Sequenced material: blood. The rearrangement links TRBV20-1 to TRBJ2-5; D may be TRBD2 (5 bases). The CDR3 is CSAREGSLETQYF. CDR3 nucleotides: TGCAGTGCTAGAGAAGGGAGCCTAGAGACCCAGTACTTC.